This T cell receptor (beta chain) was sequenced during a study of T-cell memory formation after mild COVID-19. Across the study: Most TCR clusters belonged to a single donor. Study conclusions and caveats: Memory sampled before infection contained some responding clones, suggesting cross-reactive memory joined. Contracting clones from day 15 to 85 showed balanced CD4/CD8; later expanders favored CD4+.

The trim removed 1 base at V and 8 bases at J, leaving 4 bases unmatched. Per the germline V gene, CDR1 is GTSNPN and CDR2 is SVGIG (reference sequence). This CDR3 has 13 residues. This clonotype occurred many times. What it binds is unknown. It was 5'RACE with constant-segment primers that produced the TCR alpha and TCR beta cDNA libraries, which carried sample barcodes and UMIs. MiXCR, applied by TCRdb to the 5' RACE reads, yields one record per CDR3 protein. Here the sample spans 180,000 or so distinct CDR3 sequences, roughly 10% being singletons. The TCR comes from a young man who had mild COVID-19 (a few samples of this study predate the infection). Cell type and time point are not known. Sequencing input: PBMCs or a T cell subset sorted from them (not recorded which). The gene calls are TRBV30 and TRBJ2-4, with 8 bases that match TRBD1. This chain's CDR3 is CAWSAGGRDIQYF. For the CDR3, the DNA is TGTGCCTGGAGTGCAGGGGGCAGGGACATTCAGTACTTC.